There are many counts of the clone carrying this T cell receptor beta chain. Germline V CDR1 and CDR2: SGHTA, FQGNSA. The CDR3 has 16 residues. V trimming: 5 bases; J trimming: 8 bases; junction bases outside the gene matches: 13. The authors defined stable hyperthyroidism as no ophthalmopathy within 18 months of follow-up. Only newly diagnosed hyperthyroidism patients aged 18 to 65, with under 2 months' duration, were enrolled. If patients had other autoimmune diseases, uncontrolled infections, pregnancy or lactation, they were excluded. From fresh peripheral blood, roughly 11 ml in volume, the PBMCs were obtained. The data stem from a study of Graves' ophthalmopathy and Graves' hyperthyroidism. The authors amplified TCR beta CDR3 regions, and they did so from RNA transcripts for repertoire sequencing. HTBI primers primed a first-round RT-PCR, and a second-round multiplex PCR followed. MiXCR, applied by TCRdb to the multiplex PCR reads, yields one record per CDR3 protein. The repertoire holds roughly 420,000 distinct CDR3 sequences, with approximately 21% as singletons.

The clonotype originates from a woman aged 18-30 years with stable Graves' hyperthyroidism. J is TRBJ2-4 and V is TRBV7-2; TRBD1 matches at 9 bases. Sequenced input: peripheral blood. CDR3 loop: CASSPRGQGTGDIQYF. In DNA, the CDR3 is TGTGCCAGCAGCCCACGGGGACAGGGTACGGGGGACATTCAGTACTTC.